This TCR beta chain was profiled in a study of T cells after somatic rescue of genetic block. Trimming removed 4 bases from V and 3 bases from J; junction bases left unmatched: 2. Germline CDR1 and CDR2: MNHNS and SASEGT. CDR3 length equals 15 residues. Here immunoSEQ multiplex PCR was the method, and the copy in TCRdb shows in-frame clones only, minus some. The data contain approximately 16,000 clones, approximately 70% of them singletons. The sample taken for sequencing was peripheral blood mononuclear cells (PBMCs). The gene calls are TRBV6-1 and TRBJ2-3; 12 bases fit TRBD2. This clonotype was obtained from a young man. The chain's CDR3 is CASSGTSGATDTQYF. In DNA, the CDR3 is TGTGCCAGCAGTGGGACTAGCGGGGCTACAGATACGCAGTATTTT.